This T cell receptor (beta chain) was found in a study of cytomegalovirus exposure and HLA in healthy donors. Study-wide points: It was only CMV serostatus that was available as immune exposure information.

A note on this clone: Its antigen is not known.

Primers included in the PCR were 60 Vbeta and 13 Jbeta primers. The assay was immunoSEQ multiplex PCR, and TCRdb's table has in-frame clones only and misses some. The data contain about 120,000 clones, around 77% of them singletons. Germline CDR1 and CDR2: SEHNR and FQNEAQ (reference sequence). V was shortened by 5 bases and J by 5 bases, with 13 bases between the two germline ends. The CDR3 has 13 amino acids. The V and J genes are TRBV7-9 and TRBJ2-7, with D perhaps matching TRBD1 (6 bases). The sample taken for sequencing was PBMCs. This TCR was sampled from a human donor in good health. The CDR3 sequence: CASSPDSRHEQYF. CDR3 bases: TGTGCCAGCAGCCCGGACAGTAGACACGAGCAGTACTTC.